Below, 22 T cell receptor beta chains from the same sample are listed, as sequenced in a study of regulatory T cells in long-lasting Graves disease. As for time point: newly diagnosed GD, antithyroid drugs for less than 3 months. Isolated PBMC RNA provided the starting material for the TCR library. Assembly of TCR beta libraries relied on iRepertoire HTBI primers together with Arm-PCR of CDR3 regions. MiXCR was run by TCRdb on the multiplex PCR reads, yielding one entry per CDR3 protein. Of roughly 560,000 distinct CDR3 sequences in the sample, 15% to 20% were seen once. These sequences were also reported in another study, on T cells in Graves' hyperthyroidism and ophthalmopathy.

Sequenced material: peripheral blood mononuclear cells (PBMCs), taken at new diagnosis, from a patient treated with antithyroid drugs. These receptors all come from a woman aged 35-60 years with Graves disease.

This clonotype was detected ten times or more. The rearrangement links TRBV5-1 to TRBJ1-1; tentatively, D is TRBD1 (6 bases). From germline, CDR1 is SGHRS and CDR2 YFSETQ. V dropped 4 bases and J dropped 5 bases, with 21 bases sitting between them. CDR3 length equals 16 residues. CDR3 nucleotide sequence: TGCGCCAGCAGCAGAGGGGGGGTCGCTGAAGCGACTGAAGCTTTCTTT. Residues: CASSRGGVAEATEAFF.

This clonotype was recorded a few times. With a much larger clone just one base away, this may be a read error. CDR3 bases: TGTGCCAGCATGTCCCCCCGTGGTAGCGCTGAAGCTTTCTTT. It yields the protein CASMSPRGSAEAFF. The chain has TRBV28 and TRBJ1-1, with D hard to call. Looked up from germline, CDR1 is MDHEN and CDR2 is SYDVKM. The CDR3 contains 14 residues. V shed 7 bases and J shed 6 bases, with 18 bases lying between them.

This clonotype was counted many times. The chain joins TRBV14 to TRBJ2-7; 7 bases fit TRBD1. The CDR3 sequence is 16 residues long. The germline gives CDR1 SGHDN, CDR2 FVKESK. V lost 0 bases to trimming and J lost 5 bases; unmatched junction nucleotides: 10. CDR3 coding DNA: TGTGCCAGCAGCCAAGAGGCTAGGGGGACAGAGGACGAGCAGTACTTC. Amino acids: CASSQEARGTEDEQYF.

This chain connects TRBV5-1 to TRBJ2-5; 12 bases align to TRBD1. The J call may be mistaken, given a closer DNA end match to TRBJ2-1. This CDR3 is built from 14 residues. The germline V gene has CDR1 SGHRS and CDR2 YFSETQ. The chain's CDR3 is CASSPGQGAWEQFF. Written as DNA, the CDR3 is TGCGCCAGCAGCCCGGGACAGGGGGCTTGGGAGCAGTTCTTC.

V is TRBV28 and J is TRBJ1-5; D is ambiguous. The CDR3 length is 14 residues. Between the trimmed V and J ends, which lost 8 bases and 0 bases, there was a span of 11 bases. The germline V gene encodes CDR1 MDHEN and CDR2 SYDVKM. In DNA form, the CDR3 reads TGTGCCAGCGACTCCCTGAGTAGCAATCAGCCCCAGCATTTT. Its protein is CASDSLSSNQPQHF.

This clonotype has only a few counts. The genes are TRBV7-3 and TRBJ2-3; D gene unclear. CDR1 is SGHTA, CDR2 FQGTGA, per germline. V gave up 2 bases and J gave up 2 bases, with 8 bases separating them. The CDR3 is 14 amino acids. CDR3 protein: CASSLGEVTDTQYF. In DNA, the CDR3 is TGTGCCAGCAGCTTAGGAGAGGTCACAGATACGCAGTATTTT.

The rearrangement links TRBV2 to TRBJ2-3; 7 bases are a match to TRBD1. Germline V CDR1 and CDR2: SNHLY, FYNNEI. V was pared by 2 bases and J by 1 base, with 6 bases of the junction left unmatched. The CDR3 is 16 residues long. CDR3 amino acids: CASSEWGQSGTDTQYF. The CDR3 nucleotides are TGTGCCAGCAGTGAATGGGGACAGTCAGGCACAGATACGCAGTATTTT. Variable domain in full (rest from reference TRBV2 and TRBJ2-3): EPEVTQTPSHQVTQMGQEVILRCVPISNHLYFYWYRQILGQKVEFLVSFYNNEISEKSEIFDDQFSVERPDGSNFTLKIRSTKLEDSAMYFCASSEWGQSGTDTQYFGPGTRLTVL.

The chain uses TRBV11-2 and TRBJ2-1; the D gene is possibly TRBD2 (5 bases). Germline V gene data show CDR1 as SGHAT and CDR2 as FQNNGV. The CDR3 is 14 amino acids. Trimming pared 1 base from V and 8 bases from J, leaving 12 bases between. The CDR3 spells CASSLARGHDEQFF. CDR3 DNA sequence: TGTGCCAGCAGCTTAGCCAGAGGGCACGATGAGCAGTTCTTC.

This clonotype was seen a few times. Here the CDR3 reads CSATSWAGNEQFF. The DNA for the CDR3 is TGCAGTGCCACAAGTTGGGCGGGAAATGAGCAGTTCTTC. The rearrangement links TRBV20-1 to TRBJ2-1; possibly TRBD2 for D (6 bases). Germline CDR1 and CDR2: DFQATT and SNEGSKA (reference sequence). The CDR3 runs to 13 residues. V dropped 6 bases and J dropped 7 bases, with 16 bases sitting between them.

This clonotype was observed a few times. V and J are TRBV7-2 and TRBJ2-2, with 8 bases fitting TRBD1. This CDR3 has 15 residues. The V gene's germline CDR1 is SGHTA and CDR2 FQGNSA. J was trimmed by 1 base and V by 6 bases; bases with no gene match: 4. The CDR3 bases are TGTGCCAGCAGTTGGGGGACAGGGAACACCGGGGAGCTGTTTTTT. Translation: CASSWGTGNTGELFF.

The chain is built from TRBV5-5 and TRBJ1-2, with D possibly matching TRBD1 (5 bases). CDR1 and CDR2 from the germline V gene are SGHKS and YYEKEE (reference sequence). CDR3 length: 15 residues. Between the trimmed V and J ends, which lost 2 bases and 3 bases, there was a span of 14 bases. This chain's CDR3 is CASSFGASPDYGYTF. DNA for the CDR3: TGTGCCAGCAGCTTCGGGGCCTCCCCGGACTATGGCTACACCTTC.

The chain carries TRBV5-1 and TRBJ1-6; D uncertain. V was trimmed by 0 bases and J by 9 bases, leaving 16 bases between them. Germline values: CDR1 SGHRS, CDR2 YFSETQ. The CDR3 is 16 amino acids. The CDR3 is CASSLGVSGTGSPLHF. DNA of the CDR3: TGCGCCAGCAGCTTGGGGGTATCGGGTACGGGTTCACCCCTCCACTTT.

This clonotype was seen at least ten times. The rearrangement links TRBV18 to TRBJ2-7; tentative D call: TRBD2 (6 bases). CDR3 size: 15 residues. Trimming removed 1 base at V and 5 bases at J, with 15 bases between. Looked up from germline, CDR1 is KGHSH and CDR2 is LQKENI. Written as DNA, the CDR3 is TGTGCCAGCTCACCACGGTCGGGACTCACCGACGAGCAGTACTTC. Its protein is CASSPRSGLTDEQYF.

This clonotype was observed a handful of times. DNA for the CDR3: TGCGCCAGCAGCTCCAGTGACCTTAGGGGCAATGAGCAGTTCTTC. Protein sequence: CASSSSDLRGNEQFF. The chain is built from TRBV5-1 and TRBJ2-1; D is possibly TRBD1 (5 bases). CDR3 length equals 15 residues. The germline V and J ends were trimmed by 3 bases and 6 bases, with 16 bases remaining between them. The germline V gene has CDR1 SGHRS and CDR2 YFSETQ.

This clonotype was seen ten or more times. CDR3 residues: CASSSVADNQPQHF. The CDR3 DNA reads as TGTGCCAGCAGCTCAGTTGCTGACAATCAGCCCCAGCATTTT. This chain links TRBV7-9 with TRBJ1-5, with unresolved D. Trimming cost V 4 bases and J 3 bases, with 10 bases left between them. The CDR3 runs to 14 residues. Germline CDR1 SEHNR, CDR2 FQNEAQ (reference sequence).

The chain combines TRBV4-1 with TRBJ2-5; weak D call: TRBD1 (6 bases). The CDR3 is 17 amino acids. Trimming removed 2 bases at V and 4 bases at J, with 20 bases between. Germline V gene sequence: CDR1 MGHRA, CDR2 YSYEKL. CDR3 sequence reads: CASSQPGHKKIGETQYF. The CDR3 nucleotides are TGCGCCAGCAGCCAACCGGGACACAAAAAGATTGGAGAGACCCAGTACTTC.

This clonotype was observed many times. V is TRBV20-1 and J is TRBJ1-2, with 8 bases aligning to TRBD1. CDR3 length equals 13 residues. The germline gives CDR1 DFQATT, CDR2 SNEGSKA (reference sequence). J was trimmed by 2 bases and V by 6 bases; bases with no gene match: 5. Here the CDR3 reads CSALDRDNYGYTF. For the CDR3, the DNA is TGCAGTGCCCTGGACAGGGACAACTATGGCTACACCTTC.

V and J are TRBV15 and TRBJ1-6; D remains ambiguous. The germline CDR1 and CDR2 sequences are LNHNV and YYDKDF (reference sequence). Deletions cut 1 base from V and 7 bases from J, with 5 bases between. CDR3 length equals 13 residues. The CDR3 nucleotides are TGTGCCACCAGCAGAGGGCAGAATTCACCCCTCCACTTT. This encodes CATSRGQNSPLHF.

The V gene is TRBV12-3 or TRBV12-4, the J gene TRBJ2-3, with D possibly matching TRBD2 (5 bases). The ends were cut back, 7 bases at V and 8 bases at J, with 10 bases in the middle. The CDR3 length is 11 residues. Written as DNA, the CDR3 is TGTGCCAGCACCCCGGGAAGTACGCAGTATTTT. This codes for CASTPGSTQYF.

The sample holds a few counts of this clonotype. This chain links TRBV5-1 with TRBJ1-2; TRBD1 matches 9 bases. From germline, CDR1 is SGHRS and CDR2 YFSETQ. CDR3 size: 16 residues. The V segment lost 2 bases and the J segment 5 bases; nucleotides outside the gene matches: 10. CDR3 DNA: TGCGCCAGCAGCTTTCCCCCCGGACAGGGGTTTTATGGCTACACCTTC. Translating it yields CASSFPPGQGFYGYTF. Supplemented by reference TRBV5-1 and TRBJ1-2, the full variable domain reads KAGVTQTPRYLIKTRGQQVTLSCSPISGHRSVSWYQQTPGQGLQFLFEYFSETQRNKGNFPGRFSGRQFSNSRSEMNVSTLELGDSALYLCASSFPPGQGFYGYTFGSGTRLTVV.

This clonotype was seen many times. V usage is TRBV27 and J usage is TRBJ2-3, with a possible D match to TRBD1 (6 bases). The V end lost 6 bases, the J end lost 1 base, and 23 bases lay between the germline ends. Germline CDR1 and CDR2: MNHEY and SMNVEV (reference sequence). The CDR3 extends over 18 amino acids. CDR3 coding DNA: TGTGCCAGCAGCCGCCGCGTCTACAGGGCCCAGGGCACAGATACGCAGTATTTT. Translating it yields CASSRRVYRAQGTDTQYF.

This clonotype was seen a handful of times. The chain carries TRBV5-1 and TRBJ1-1, with TRBD1 matching 9 bases. Trimming cost V 7 bases and J 1 base; bases outside gene matches: 8. This CDR3 region has 15 residues. Looked up from germline, CDR1 is SGHRS and CDR2 is YFSETQ. The CDR3 loop is CASRGDRAGNTEAFF. The CDR3, as DNA: TGCGCCAGCCGCGGGGACAGGGCTGGGAACACTGAAGCTTTCTTT.